The 27 T cell receptor beta chains reported below all come from one sample, sequenced in a study of cytomegalovirus exposure and HLA in healthy donors. Primers: 60 Vbeta forward and 13 Jbeta reverse. TCRdb keeps only in-frame clones here, not all; method: immunoSEQ multiplex PCR. The sample has 120,000 or so clones; about 81% are singletons. Sequenced material: PBMCs. These receptors were taken from a woman aged 45-60 years in good health and CMV-seropositive.

This chain links TRBV4-2 with TRBJ1-4, with a weak D call TRBD1 (6 bases). Germline V CDR1 and CDR2: LGHNA, YNFKEQ. The CDR3 spans 15 residues. V was shortened by 0 bases and J by 5 bases, with 10 bases between the two germline ends. The DNA of the CDR3 is TGTGCCAGCAGCCAAGATGGGACAAAGAATGAAAAACTGTTTTTT. Its protein is CASSQDGTKNEKLFF.

V is TRBV10-3 and J is TRBJ1-6; no firm D call. The V end lost 3 bases, the J end lost 8 bases, and 14 bases lay between the germline ends. CDR1 and CDR2 (germline): ENHRY, SYGVKD. This CDR3 comprises 15 residues. Here the CDR3 reads CAISERSPPDSPLHF. The CDR3 region has the DNA TGTGCCATCAGTGAACGGTCCCCCCCCGATTCACCCCTCCACTTT.

This sequence joins TRBV11-2 and TRBJ2-3, with D maybe TRBD1 (6 bases). The germline V gene encodes CDR1 SGHAT and CDR2 FQNNGV. The V end was cut by 3 bases, the J end by 0 bases, with 13 bases between. The CDR3 length is 16 residues. The CDR3 loop is CASSLDSHISTDTQYF. The CDR3 nucleotides read TGTGCCAGCAGCTTGGACAGCCATATCAGCACAGATACGCAGTATTTT.

Only a few counts were recorded for this clone. This chain links TRBV5-1 with TRBJ2-5; D possibly corresponds to TRBD2 (6 bases). Per the germline V gene, CDR1 is SGHRS and CDR2 is YFSETQ. CDR3 length: 17 residues. V was trimmed by 0 bases and J by 1 base, leaving 16 bases between them. The CDR3 sequence is CASSLALSGGIQETQYF. The CDR3 bases are TGCGCCAGCAGCTTGGCCTTGTCGGGCGGGATCCAAGAGACCCAGTACTTC.

V usage is TRBV7-8 and J usage is TRBJ2-7; weak D call: TRBD2 (5 bases). Germline-derived CDR1 and CDR2 are SGHVS and FQNEAQ. The ends were cut back, 5 bases at V and 5 bases at J, with 19 bases in the middle. The CDR3 has 15 residues. CDR3 loop: CASSPRRGPPHEQYF. As DNA, the CDR3 is TGTGCCAGCAGCCCCCGCCGAGGGCCTCCCCACGAGCAGTACTTC.

In this sample, this clone turned up once. The rearrangement links TRBV7-9 to TRBJ1-2, with a possible D match to TRBD1 (5 bases). V was pared by 2 bases and J by 8 bases, with 9 bases between. Germline V lookup: CDR1 SEHNR, CDR2 FQNEAQ (reference sequence). CDR3 size: 12 residues. CDR3 protein: CASSLYSGGYTF. The CDR3 DNA reads as TGTGCCAGCAGCTTATACTCAGGGGGCTACACCTTC.

This chain uses TRBV13 with TRBJ2-7; 10 bases are shared with TRBD2. The J segment lost 2 bases and the V segment lost 5 bases, leaving 6 bases of the junction unmatched. The CDR3 is made up of 15 amino acids. Germline CDR1 reads PRHDT; CDR2 reads FYEKMQ (reference sequence). The CDR3 protein is CASSPGTSVTYEQYF. CDR3 DNA: TGTGCCAGCAGCCCCGGGACTAGCGTAACCTACGAGCAGTACTTC.

The chain uses TRBV2 and TRBJ1-1, with D uncertain. Germline CDR1 reads SNHLY; CDR2 reads FYNNEI. With 8 bases removed from V and 4 bases from J, the gap between germline ends came to 17 bases. CDR3 length: 14 residues. The CDR3 region is CASLEGVRRTEAFF. CDR3 nucleotide sequence: TGTGCCAGCTTGGAAGGAGTTAGGCGCACTGAAGCTTTCTTT.

The table lists this clone with a count of one. The gene calls are TRBV11-2 and TRBJ1-6, with D uncertain. The CDR3 runs to 16 residues. Per the germline V gene, CDR1 is SGHAT and CDR2 is FQNNGV. Between the trimmed V and J ends, which lost 0 bases and 10 bases, there was a span of 16 bases. The CDR3: CASSLDLSAVGSPLHF. CDR3 DNA sequence: TGTGCCAGCAGCTTAGATCTTAGTGCCGTCGGGTCACCCCTCCACTTT.

The chain combines TRBV5-1 with TRBJ2-3; D is uncertain. Deletions cut 7 bases from V and 4 bases from J, with 16 bases between. Germline assignment: CDR1 SGHRS and CDR2 YFSETQ. This CDR3 region has 14 residues. The CDR3 sequence: CASRGTATPDTQYF. CDR3 nucleotide sequence: TGCGCCAGCCGCGGAACCGCGACCCCAGATACGCAGTATTTT.

Of note for this clone: The junction departs from germline at one end; a sequencing error may be responsible. The chain employs TRBV25-1 and TRBJ2-5; TRBD2 matches at 8 bases. This CDR3 is 14 amino acids long. Germline CDR1 is MGHDK and CDR2 is SYGVNS. Here the CDR3 reads CASSEGLVQGTQYF. DNA for the CDR3: TGTGCCAGCAGTGAGGGACTAGTGCAAGGGACCCAGTACTTC.

The chain is built from TRBV2 and TRBJ1-6; 8 bases line up with TRBD1. The CDR3 runs 14 residues. Germline V gives CDR1 SNHLY, CDR2 FYNNEI. V was clipped by 3 bases and J by 6 bases; unmatched bases: 1. CDR3 protein: CASSEGQANSPLHF. CDR3 coding DNA: TGTGCCAGCAGTGAGGGACAGGCTAATTCACCCCTCCACTTT.

This clone was seen a few times. The rearrangement joins TRBV7-8 to TRBJ2-5; 9 nucleotides agree with TRBD2. Germline V gives CDR1 SGHVS, CDR2 FQNEAQ. V was pared by 3 bases and J by 5 bases, with 10 bases of the junction left unmatched. The CDR3 sequence is 16 residues long. Here the CDR3 DNA reads TGTGCCAGCAGCTTTAGACTAGCGGAGGCGATTGAGACCCAGTACTTC. This translates into CASSFRLAEAIETQYF.

The chain couples TRBV19 to TRBJ2-1; the match to TRBD2 covers 8 bases. Germline CDR1 is LNHDA and CDR2 is SQIVND (reference sequence). CDR3 length: 19 residues. The ends lost 2 bases at V and 0 bases at J; junction bases unmatched: 12. CDR3 coding DNA: TGTGCCAGTAGTATAAGGGTCGGCCGGGGGGGGAGCTCCTACAATGAGCAGTTCTTC. Amino acids: CASSIRVGRGGSSYNEQFF.

V gene TRBV6-1 combines with J gene TRBJ2-5, with D maybe TRBD1 (6 bases). Germline assignment: CDR1 MNHNS and CDR2 SASEGT. V was shortened by 8 bases and J by 0 bases, with 16 bases between the two germline ends. The CDR3 has 15 residues. The CDR3 region has the DNA TGTGCCAGCGAGGTGAGCAGGGGCCACCAAGAGACCCAGTACTTC. It is translated as CASEVSRGHQETQYF.

CDR3 bases: TGTGCCAGCACCATACTAGCGGGCGGAGATACGCAGTATTTT. Translation gives CASTILAGGDTQYF. The chain recombines TRBV2 with TRBJ2-3, with 9 bases fitting TRBD2. This CDR3 is 14 amino acids long. In germline, CDR1 is SNHLY, CDR2 FYNNEI. The trim removed 7 bases at V and 5 bases at J, leaving 7 bases unmatched.

This clone has only a few counts. V is TRBV29-1 and J is TRBJ2-3; tentatively, D is TRBD1 (6 bases). The CDR3 is made up of 15 amino acids. Trimming took 5 bases from V and 0 from J, leaving 15 bases between them. Germline V gene sequence: CDR1 SQVTM, CDR2 ANQGSEA. The CDR3 is CSVSGARASTDTQYF. The CDR3 DNA reads as TGCAGCGTTTCAGGGGCCAGAGCGAGCACAGATACGCAGTATTTT.

This clone appeared a few times. The rearrangement joins TRBV7-8 to TRBJ1-1; D uncertain. The germline V gene has CDR1 SGHVS and CDR2 FQNEAQ. V dropped 1 base and J dropped 5 bases, with 5 bases sitting between them. This CDR3 has 12 residues. CDR3 bases: TGTGCCAGCAGCTTAGGGAGGACTGAAGCTTTCTTT. Protein sequence: CASSLGRTEAFF.

This rearrangement joins TRBV7-3 to TRBJ2-5; TRBD2 matches at 12 bases. Germline V gene lookup returns CDR1 SGHTA and CDR2 FQGTGA. This CDR3 contains 15 residues. V shed 4 bases and J 11 bases; nucleotides not matched to a gene: 11. CDR3 loop: CASSSTPGTSGLQYF. The CDR3 DNA follows: TGTGCCAGCAGCTCAACCCCGGGGACTAGCGGGTTACAGTACTTC.

This clone was observed a few times. CDR3 loop: CASSRSVWQFF. The CDR3 DNA is TGTGCCAGCAGCCGCTCGGTGTGGCAGTTCTTC. The genes are TRBV7-2 and TRBJ2-1, with no clear D. Between the trimmed V and J ends, which lost 5 bases and 12 bases, there was a span of 11 bases. The CDR3 spans 11 residues. CDR1 SGHTA and CDR2 FQGNSA come from the germline V gene.

This clone appeared once. The CDR3 bases are TGTGCCAGCAGTCCACTTGACGAGCAGTACTTC. Translated, it gives CASSPLDEQYF. V gene TRBV2 combines with J gene TRBJ2-7; D gene ambiguous. The CDR3 loop spans 11 amino acids. The ends were cut back, 5 bases at V and 5 bases at J, with 7 bases in the middle. The germline CDR1 and CDR2 sequences are SNHLY and FYNNEI.

The chain links TRBV28 to TRBJ1-2, with 7 bases aligning to TRBD1. The CDR3 consists of 17 residues. J gave up 0 bases and V 8 bases, and 15 bases lay outside the gene matches. Germline V gives CDR1 MDHEN, CDR2 SYDVKM. Written as DNA, the CDR3 is TGTGCCAGCGGGCGCACTGGGACAGCCCCTTCTAACTATGGCTACACCTTC. Protein product: CASGRTGTAPSNYGYTF.

This clone was detected a few times. The CDR3 region has the DNA TGCGCCAGCGCGCCCGGGGGGGCCGGGGATACGCAGTATTTT. This translates into CASAPGGAGDTQYF. The rearrangement links TRBV4-3 to TRBJ2-3, with 8 bases aligning to TRBD2. The CDR3 has 14 amino acids. Germline lookup yields CDR1 LGHNA and CDR2 YSLEER. V lost 8 bases, J lost 6 bases, and 10 bases stayed unmatched.

The V call is TRBV5-4, the J call TRBJ1-2, with 7 bases identical to TRBD1. CDR1 and CDR2 (germline): SGHNT, YYREEE (reference sequence). The CDR3 loop spans 13 amino acids. The junction had 6 bases not matched to a gene; V was cut back by 8 bases and J by 2 bases. CDR3 amino acids: CASRKDRNYGYTF. The CDR3 region has the DNA TGTGCCAGTAGAAAGGACAGGAACTATGGCTACACCTTC.

The rearrangement joins TRBV11-3 to TRBJ1-4, with D tentatively TRBD1 (5 bases). In germline, CDR1 is SGHNT, CDR2 YENEEA. Trimming left V 5 bases short and J 0 bases short, with 13 bases between. This CDR3 region has 16 residues. The DNA for the CDR3 is TGTGCCAGCAGCCAACCGATAGGGGCAACTAATGAAAAACTGTTTTTT. Amino acids: CASSQPIGATNEKLFF.

This clone was seen once. This chain connects TRBV7-8 to TRBJ1-1; possible D gene TRBD1, 5 bases. The CDR3 spans 13 residues. Trimming took off 5 bases at V and 11 bases at J, with 18 bases between the two ends. Germline V lookup: CDR1 SGHVS, CDR2 FQNEAQ. The DNA for the CDR3 is TGTGCCAGCAGCCTCTACCGGCAGGGCTCGGCTTTCTTT. The encoded protein is CASSLYRQGSAFF.

This chain connects TRBV7-2 to TRBJ1-2; D gene ambiguous. The CDR3 contains 13 residues. Germline CDR1 is SGHTA and CDR2 is FQGNSA. The V end was cut by 5 bases, the J end by 5 bases, with 12 bases between. In nucleotides, the CDR3 is TGTGCCAGCAGCACAGCTCCGATTTATGGCTACACCTTC. Its translation: CASSTAPIYGYTF. Full variable domain (missing parts from reference TRBV7-2 and TRBJ1-2): GAGVSQSPSNKVTEKGKDVELRCDPISGHTALYWYRQSLGQGLEFLIYFQGNSAPDKSGLPSDRFSAERTGGSVSTLTIQRTQQEDSAVYLCASSTAPIYGYTFGSGTRLTVV.